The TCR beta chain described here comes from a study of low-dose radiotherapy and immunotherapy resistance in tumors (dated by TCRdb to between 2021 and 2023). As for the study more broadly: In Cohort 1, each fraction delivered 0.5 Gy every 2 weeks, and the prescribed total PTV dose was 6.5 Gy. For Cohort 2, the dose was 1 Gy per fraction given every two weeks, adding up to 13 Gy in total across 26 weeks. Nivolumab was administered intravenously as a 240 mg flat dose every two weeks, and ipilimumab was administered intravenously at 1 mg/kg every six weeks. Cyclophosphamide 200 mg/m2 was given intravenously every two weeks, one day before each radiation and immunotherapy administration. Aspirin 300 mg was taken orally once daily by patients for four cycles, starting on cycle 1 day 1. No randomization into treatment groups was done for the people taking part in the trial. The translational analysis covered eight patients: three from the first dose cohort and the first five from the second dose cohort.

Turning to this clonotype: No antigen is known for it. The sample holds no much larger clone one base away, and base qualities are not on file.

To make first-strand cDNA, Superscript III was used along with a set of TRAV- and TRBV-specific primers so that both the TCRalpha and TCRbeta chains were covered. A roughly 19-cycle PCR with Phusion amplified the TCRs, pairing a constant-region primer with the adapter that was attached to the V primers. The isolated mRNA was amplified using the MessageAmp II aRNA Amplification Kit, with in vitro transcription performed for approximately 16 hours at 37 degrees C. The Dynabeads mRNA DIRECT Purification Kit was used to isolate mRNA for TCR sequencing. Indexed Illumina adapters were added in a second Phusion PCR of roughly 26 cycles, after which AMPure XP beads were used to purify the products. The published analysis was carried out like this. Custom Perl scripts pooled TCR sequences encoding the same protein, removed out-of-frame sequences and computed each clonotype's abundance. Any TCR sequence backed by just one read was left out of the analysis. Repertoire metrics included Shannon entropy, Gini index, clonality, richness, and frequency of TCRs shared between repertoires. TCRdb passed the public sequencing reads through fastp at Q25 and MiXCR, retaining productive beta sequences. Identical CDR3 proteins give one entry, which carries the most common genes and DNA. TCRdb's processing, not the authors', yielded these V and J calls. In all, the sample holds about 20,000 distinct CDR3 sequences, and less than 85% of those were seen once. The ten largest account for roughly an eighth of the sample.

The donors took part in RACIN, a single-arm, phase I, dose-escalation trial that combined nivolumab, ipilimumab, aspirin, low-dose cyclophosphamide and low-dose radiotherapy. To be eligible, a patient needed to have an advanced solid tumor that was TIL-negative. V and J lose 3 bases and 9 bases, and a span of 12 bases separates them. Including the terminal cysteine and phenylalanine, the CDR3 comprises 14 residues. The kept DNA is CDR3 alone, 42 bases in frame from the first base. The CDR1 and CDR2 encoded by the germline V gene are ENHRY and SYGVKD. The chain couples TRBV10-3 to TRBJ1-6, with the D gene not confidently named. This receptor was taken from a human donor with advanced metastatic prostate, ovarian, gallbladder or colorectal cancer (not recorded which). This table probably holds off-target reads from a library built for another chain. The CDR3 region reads CAISELGNGSPLHF. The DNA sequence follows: TGTGCCATCAGTGAATTGGGGAACGGTTCACCCCTCCACTTT.